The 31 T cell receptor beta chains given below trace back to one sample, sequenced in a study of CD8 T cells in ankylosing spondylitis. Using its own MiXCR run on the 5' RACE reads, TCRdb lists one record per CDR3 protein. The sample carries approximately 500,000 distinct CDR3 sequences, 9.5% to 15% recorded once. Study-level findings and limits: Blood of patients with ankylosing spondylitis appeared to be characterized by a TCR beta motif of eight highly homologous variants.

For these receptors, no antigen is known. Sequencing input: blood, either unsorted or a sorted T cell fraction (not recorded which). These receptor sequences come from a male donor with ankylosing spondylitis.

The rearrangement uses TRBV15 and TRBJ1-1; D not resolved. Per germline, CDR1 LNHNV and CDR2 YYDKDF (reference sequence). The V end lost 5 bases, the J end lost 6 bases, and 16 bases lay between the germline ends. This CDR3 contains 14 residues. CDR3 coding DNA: TGTGCCACCAGCCCCCTGAAAGAGGGCTCTGAAGCTTTCTTT. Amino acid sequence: CATSPLKEGSEAFF.

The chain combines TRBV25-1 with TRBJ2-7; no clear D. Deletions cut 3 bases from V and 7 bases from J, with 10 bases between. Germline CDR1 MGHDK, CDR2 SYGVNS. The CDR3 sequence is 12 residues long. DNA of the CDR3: TGTGCCAGCAGTGAGGGGTTTGGGGAGCAGTACTTC. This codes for CASSEGFGEQYF.

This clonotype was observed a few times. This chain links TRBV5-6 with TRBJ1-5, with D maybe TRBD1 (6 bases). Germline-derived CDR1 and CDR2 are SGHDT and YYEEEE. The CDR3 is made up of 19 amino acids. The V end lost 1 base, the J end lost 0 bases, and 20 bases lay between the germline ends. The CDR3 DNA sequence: TGTGCCAGCAGCTTGTTTTTTGGCCGAGGGGGGAATAGCAATCAGCCCCAGCATTTT. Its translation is CASSLFFGRGGNSNQPQHF.

The CDR3 DNA sequence: TGTGCCAGCAGCTTTGGGACAGGGGGCTTCTACGAGCAGTACTTC. Its translation is CASSFGTGGFYEQYF. The chain is built from TRBV11-2 and TRBJ2-7; 12 bases align to TRBD1. Germline V CDR1 and CDR2: SGHAT, FQNNGV. This CDR3 is 15 amino acids long. After removal of 3 bases from V and 3 bases from J, the junction contained 3 bases not matched to a gene.

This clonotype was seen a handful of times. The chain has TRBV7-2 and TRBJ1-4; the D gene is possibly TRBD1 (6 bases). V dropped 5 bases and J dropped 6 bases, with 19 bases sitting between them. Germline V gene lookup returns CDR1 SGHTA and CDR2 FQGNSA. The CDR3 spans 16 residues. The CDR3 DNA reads TGTGCCAGCAGCCTTATCGCAGGGGCAGGTGATGAAAAACTGTTTTTT. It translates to CASSLIAGAGDEKLFF.

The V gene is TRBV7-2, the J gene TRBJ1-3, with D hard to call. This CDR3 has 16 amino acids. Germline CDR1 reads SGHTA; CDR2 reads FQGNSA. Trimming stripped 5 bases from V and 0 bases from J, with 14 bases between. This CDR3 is CASSLISPSSGNTIYF. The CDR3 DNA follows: TGTGCCAGCAGCCTTATATCGCCTAGCTCTGGAAACACCATATATTTT. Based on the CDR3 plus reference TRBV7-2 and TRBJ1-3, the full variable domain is GAGVSQSPSNKVTEKGKDVELRCDPISGHTALYWYRQSLGQGLEFLIYFQGNSAPDKSGLPSDRFSAERTGGSVSTLTIQRTQQEDSAVYLCASSLISPSSGNTIYFGEGSWLTVV.

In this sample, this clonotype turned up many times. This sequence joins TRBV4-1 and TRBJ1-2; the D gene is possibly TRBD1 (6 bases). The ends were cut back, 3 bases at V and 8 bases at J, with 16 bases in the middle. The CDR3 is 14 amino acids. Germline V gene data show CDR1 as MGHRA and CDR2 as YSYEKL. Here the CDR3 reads CASSHSQGGSGYTF. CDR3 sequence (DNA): TGCGCCAGCAGCCACTCACAGGGCGGTTCCGGCTACACCTTC.

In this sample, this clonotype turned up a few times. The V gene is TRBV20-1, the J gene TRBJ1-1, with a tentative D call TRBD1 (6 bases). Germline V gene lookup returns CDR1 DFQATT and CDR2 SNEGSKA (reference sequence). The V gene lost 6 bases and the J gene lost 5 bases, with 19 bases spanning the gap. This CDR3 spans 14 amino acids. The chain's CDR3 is CSATKQGSGTEAFF. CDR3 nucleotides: TGCAGTGCAACTAAACAGGGCTCGGGGACTGAAGCTTTCTTT.

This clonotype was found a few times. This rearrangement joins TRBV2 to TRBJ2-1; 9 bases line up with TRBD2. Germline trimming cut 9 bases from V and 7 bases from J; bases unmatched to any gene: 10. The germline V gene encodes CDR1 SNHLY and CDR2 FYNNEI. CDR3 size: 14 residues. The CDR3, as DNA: TGTGCCAGGACGGTCGCGGGAGGGCCTAATGAGCAGTTCTTC. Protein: CARTVAGGPNEQFF.

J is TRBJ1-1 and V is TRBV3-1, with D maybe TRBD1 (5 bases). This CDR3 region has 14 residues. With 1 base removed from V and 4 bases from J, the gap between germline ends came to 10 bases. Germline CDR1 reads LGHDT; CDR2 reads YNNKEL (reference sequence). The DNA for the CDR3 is TGTGCCAGCAGCCAAGTAACTGGGGCCACTGAAGCTTTCTTT. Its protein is CASSQVTGATEAFF.

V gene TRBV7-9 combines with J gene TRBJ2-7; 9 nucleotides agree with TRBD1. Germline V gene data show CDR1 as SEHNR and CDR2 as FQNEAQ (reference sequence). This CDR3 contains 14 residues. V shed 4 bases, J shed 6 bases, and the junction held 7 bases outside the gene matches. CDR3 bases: TGTGCCAGCAGCTCGGCCGGGACAGGGATCGAGCAGTACGTC. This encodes CASSSAGTGIEQYV.

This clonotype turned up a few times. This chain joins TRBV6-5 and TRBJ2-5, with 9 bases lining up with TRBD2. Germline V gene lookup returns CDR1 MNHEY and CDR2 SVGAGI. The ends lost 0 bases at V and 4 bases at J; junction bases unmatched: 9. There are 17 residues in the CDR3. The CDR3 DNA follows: TGTGCCAGCAGTTACTCGAGTAGTAGCGGGAGCAGAGAGACCCAGTACTTC. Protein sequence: CASSYSSSSGSRETQYF.

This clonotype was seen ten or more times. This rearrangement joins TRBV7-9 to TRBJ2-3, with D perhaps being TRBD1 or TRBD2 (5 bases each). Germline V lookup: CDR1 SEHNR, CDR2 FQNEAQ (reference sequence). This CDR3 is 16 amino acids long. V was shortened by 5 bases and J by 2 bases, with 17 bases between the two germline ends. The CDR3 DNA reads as TGTGCCAGCAGCCCCAGGCCCGGGGCTACCACAGATACGCAGTATTTT. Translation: CASSPRPGATTDTQYF.

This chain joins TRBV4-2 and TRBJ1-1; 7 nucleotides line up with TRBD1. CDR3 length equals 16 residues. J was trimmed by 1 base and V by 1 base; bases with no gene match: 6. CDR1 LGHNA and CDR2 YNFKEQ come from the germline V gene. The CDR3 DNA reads TGTGCCAGCAGCCAAGTAGTAGCAGGGGGGAACACTGAAGCTTTCTTT. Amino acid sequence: CASSQVVAGGNTEAFF.

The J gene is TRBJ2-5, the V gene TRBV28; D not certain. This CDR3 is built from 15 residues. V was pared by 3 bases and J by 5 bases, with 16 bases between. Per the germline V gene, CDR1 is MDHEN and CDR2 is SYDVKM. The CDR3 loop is CASSFPSVGGETQYF. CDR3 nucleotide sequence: TGTGCCAGCAGTTTCCCTTCTGTTGGTGGGGAGACCCAGTACTTC.

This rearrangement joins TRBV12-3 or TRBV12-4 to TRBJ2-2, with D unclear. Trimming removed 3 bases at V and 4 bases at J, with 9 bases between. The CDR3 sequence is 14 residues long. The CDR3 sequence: CASSFRESTGELFF. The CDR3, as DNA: TGTGCCAGCAGTTTTAGAGAGTCCACCGGGGAGCTGTTTTTT.

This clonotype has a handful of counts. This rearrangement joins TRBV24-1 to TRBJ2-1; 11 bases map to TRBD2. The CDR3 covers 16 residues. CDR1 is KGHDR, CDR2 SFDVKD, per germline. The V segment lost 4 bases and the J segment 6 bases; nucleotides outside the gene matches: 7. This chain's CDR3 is CATSDTSGSRGNEQFF. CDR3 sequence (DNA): TGTGCCACCAGTGACACTAGCGGGAGTAGGGGCAATGAGCAGTTCTTC.

The CDR3, as DNA: TGCAGTGCTATAAGGACAGTGAACACTGAAGCTTTCTTT. Translated, it gives CSAIRTVNTEAFF. The chain employs TRBV20-1 and TRBJ1-1, with TRBD1 as a possible D gene (6 bases). Germline assignment: CDR1 DFQATT and CDR2 SNEGSKA (reference sequence). This CDR3 has 13 amino acids. V lost 4 bases, J lost 0 bases, and 9 bases lay in between.

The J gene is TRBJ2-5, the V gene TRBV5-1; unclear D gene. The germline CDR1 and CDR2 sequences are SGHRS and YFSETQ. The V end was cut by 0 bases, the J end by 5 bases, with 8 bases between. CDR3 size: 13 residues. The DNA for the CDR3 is TGCGCCAGCAGCTTGGTGGTGATGGAGACCCAGTACTTC. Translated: CASSLVVMETQYF.

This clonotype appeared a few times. CDR3 sequence reads: CASSSSVTDTQYF. CDR3 sequence (DNA): TGTGCCAGCAGCTCTAGCGTCACAGATACGCAGTATTTT. This chain joins TRBV12-3 or TRBV12-4 and TRBJ2-3; weak D call: TRBD2 (6 bases). The V and J ends lost 6 bases and 2 bases respectively, with 9 bases between them. The CDR3 covers 13 residues.

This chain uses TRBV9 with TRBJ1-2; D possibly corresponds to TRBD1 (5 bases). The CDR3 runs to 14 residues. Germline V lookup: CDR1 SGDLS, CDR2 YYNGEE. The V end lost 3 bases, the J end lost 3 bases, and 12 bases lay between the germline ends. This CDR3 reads CASSEAGWDYGYTF. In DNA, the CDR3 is TGTGCCAGCAGCGAGGCAGGGTGGGACTATGGCTACACCTTC.

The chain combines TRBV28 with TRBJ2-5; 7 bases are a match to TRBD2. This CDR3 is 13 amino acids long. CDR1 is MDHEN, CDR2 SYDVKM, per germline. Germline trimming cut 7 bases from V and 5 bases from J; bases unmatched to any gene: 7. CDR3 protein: CASIQWGGETQYF. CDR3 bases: TGTGCCAGCATCCAGTGGGGAGGGGAGACCCAGTACTTC.

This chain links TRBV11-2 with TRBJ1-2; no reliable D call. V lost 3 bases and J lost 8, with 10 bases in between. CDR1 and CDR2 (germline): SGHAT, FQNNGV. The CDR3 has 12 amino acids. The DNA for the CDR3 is TGTGCCAGCAGCTTTCCCTGGACCGGCTACACCTTC. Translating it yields CASSFPWTGYTF. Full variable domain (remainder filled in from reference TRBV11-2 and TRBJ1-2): EAGVAQSPRYKIIEKRQSVAFWCNPISGHATLYWYQQILGQGPKLLIQFQNNGVVDDSQLPKDRFSAERLKGVDSTLKIQPAKLEDSAVYLCASSFPWTGYTFGSGTRLTVV.

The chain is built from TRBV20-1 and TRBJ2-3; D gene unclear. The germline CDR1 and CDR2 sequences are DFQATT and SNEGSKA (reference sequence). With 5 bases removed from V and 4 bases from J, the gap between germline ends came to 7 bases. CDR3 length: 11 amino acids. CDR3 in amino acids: CSAYKSDTQYF. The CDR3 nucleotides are TGCAGTGCTTATAAGTCAGATACGCAGTATTTT.

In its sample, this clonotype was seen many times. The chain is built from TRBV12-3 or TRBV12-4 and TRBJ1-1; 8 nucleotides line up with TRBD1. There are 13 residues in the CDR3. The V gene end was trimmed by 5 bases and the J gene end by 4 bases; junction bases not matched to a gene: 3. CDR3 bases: TGTGCCAGCAGTGGTACAGGGGGCACTGAAGCTTTCTTT. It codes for CASSGTGGTEAFF.

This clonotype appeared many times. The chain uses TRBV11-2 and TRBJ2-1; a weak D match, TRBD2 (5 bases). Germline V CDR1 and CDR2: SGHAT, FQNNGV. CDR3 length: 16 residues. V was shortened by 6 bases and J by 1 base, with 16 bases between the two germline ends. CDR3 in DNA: TGTGCCAGCAGATCAGGACGAGGGAAGTCCTACAATGAGCAGTTCTTC. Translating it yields CASRSGRGKSYNEQFF.

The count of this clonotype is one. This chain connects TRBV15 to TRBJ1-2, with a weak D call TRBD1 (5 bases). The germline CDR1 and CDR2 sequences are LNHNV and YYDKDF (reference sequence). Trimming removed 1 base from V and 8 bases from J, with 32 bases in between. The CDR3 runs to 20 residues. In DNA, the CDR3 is TGTGCCACCAGCAGAGGTCTAGAGGGGAACATTCGAGAACGTATTTTGGGCTACACCTTC. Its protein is CATSRGLEGNIRERILGYTF.

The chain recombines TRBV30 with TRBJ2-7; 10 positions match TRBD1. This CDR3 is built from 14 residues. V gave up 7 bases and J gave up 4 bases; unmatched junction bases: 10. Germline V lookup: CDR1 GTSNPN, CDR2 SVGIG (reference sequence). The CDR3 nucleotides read TGTGCCTCGACCGGGACAGGGGTGTTATACGAGCAGTACTTC. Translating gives CASTGTGVLYEQYF.

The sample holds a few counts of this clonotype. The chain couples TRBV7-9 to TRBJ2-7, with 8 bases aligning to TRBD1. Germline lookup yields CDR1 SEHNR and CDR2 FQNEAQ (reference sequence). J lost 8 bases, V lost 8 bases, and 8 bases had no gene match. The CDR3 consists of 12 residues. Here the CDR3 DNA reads TGTGCCAGCGGCGGACAGGGCCCCCAGCAGTACTTC. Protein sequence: CASGGQGPQQYF.

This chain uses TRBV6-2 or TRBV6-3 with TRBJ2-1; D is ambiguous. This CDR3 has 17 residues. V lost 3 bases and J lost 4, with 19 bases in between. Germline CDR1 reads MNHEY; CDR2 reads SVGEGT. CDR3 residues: CASSYWIGQSRYNEQFF. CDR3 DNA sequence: TGTGCCAGCAGTTATTGGATTGGGCAGTCGCGATACAATGAGCAGTTCTTC.

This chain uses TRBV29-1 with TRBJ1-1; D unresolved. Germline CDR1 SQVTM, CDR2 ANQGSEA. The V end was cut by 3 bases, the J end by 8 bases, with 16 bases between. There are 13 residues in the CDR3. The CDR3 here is CSVEMFEKLEAFF. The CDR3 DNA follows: TGCAGCGTTGAGATGTTCGAGAAATTGGAAGCTTTCTTT.